This T cell receptor (beta chain) originates from a study of blood T cell repertoires in COVID-19. Study in general: Sample material is recorded as cDNA or gDNA derived from T cells, B-cell-depleted T cells, or PBMCs.

Only in-frame clones appear in the TCRdb table, and some are missing; sequencing was by immunoSEQ multiplex PCR. The table includes under 300,000 clones, 85% to 90% detected once. The sequence came from a woman aged 45-59 years who had recovered from COVID-19. The sequenced material came from PBMCs or T cells enriched from blood (not recorded which).

The CDR3 DNA sequence: TGTGCCATCAGTGCTGCTACAGGCCTTAACTATGGCTACACCTTC. Protein sequence: CAISAATGLNYGYTF. This chain joins TRBV10-3 and TRBJ1-2; D is perhaps TRBD1 (5 bases). CDR1 is ENHRY and CDR2 is SYGVKD in the germline V gene. Between the trimmed V and J ends, which lost 4 bases and 1 base, there was a span of 13 bases. This CDR3 is 15 amino acids long.